This T cell receptor beta chain was retrieved from a study of T cell responses to AZD1222 COVID-19 vaccine. Worth noting for this clone: Its antigen is currently unknown.

Samples with a second dose at about 4 or about 12 weeks were pooled together. CDR1 is SGHDN and CDR2 is FVKESK in the germline V gene. Deletions cut 1 base from V and 11 bases from J, with 17 bases between. This CDR3 contains 14 residues. Whole-study results and caveats: AZD1222 recipients seropositive at baseline numbered only six or seven. Repertoire sampling happened only post peak T cell response. Clonal diversity was possibly underestimated; the donors were predominantly white British and more often female.

Using immunoSEQ multiplex PCR, the repertoire was profiled, and TCRdb retains in-frame clones only, with some absent. The sample has about 73,000 clones; 90% are singletons. This chain links TRBV14 with TRBJ1-1; D is uncertain. The receptor's source is an adult who received the AZD1222 COVID-19 vaccine. This specimen was peripheral blood, taken 28 days after the second AZD1222 dose. CDR3 coding DNA: TGTGCCAGCAGCCAAGGTACCCTGCCCGGAGGGGCTTTCTTT. It codes for CASSQGTLPGGAFF.